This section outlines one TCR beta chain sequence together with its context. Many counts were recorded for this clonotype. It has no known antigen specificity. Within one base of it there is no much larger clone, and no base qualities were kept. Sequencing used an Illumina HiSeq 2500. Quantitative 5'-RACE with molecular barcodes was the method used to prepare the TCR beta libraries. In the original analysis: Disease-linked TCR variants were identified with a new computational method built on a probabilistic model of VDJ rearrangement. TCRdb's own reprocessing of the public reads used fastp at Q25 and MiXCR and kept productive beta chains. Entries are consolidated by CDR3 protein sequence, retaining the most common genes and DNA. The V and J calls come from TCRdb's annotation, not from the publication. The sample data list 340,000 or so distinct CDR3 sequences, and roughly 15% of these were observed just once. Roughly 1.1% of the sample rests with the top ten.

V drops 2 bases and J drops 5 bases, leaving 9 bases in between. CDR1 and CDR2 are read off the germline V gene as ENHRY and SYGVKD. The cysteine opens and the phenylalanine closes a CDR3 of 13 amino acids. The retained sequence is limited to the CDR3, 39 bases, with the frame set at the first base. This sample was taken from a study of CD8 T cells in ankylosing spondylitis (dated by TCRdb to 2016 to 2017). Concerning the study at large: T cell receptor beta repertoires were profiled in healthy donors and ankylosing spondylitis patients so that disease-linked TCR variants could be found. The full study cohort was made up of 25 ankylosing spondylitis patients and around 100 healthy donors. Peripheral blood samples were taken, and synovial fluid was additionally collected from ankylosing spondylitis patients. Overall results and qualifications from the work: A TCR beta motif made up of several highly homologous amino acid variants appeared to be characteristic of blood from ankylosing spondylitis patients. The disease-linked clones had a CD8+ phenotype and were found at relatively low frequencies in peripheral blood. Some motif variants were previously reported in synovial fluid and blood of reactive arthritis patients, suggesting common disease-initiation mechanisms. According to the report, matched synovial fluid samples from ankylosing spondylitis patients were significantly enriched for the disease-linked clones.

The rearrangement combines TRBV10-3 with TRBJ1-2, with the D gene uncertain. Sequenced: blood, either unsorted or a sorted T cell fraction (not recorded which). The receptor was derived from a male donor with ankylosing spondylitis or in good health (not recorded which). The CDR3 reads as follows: CAISERDGYGYTF. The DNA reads TGTGCCATCAGTGAGAGAGATGGTTATGGCTACACCTTC.